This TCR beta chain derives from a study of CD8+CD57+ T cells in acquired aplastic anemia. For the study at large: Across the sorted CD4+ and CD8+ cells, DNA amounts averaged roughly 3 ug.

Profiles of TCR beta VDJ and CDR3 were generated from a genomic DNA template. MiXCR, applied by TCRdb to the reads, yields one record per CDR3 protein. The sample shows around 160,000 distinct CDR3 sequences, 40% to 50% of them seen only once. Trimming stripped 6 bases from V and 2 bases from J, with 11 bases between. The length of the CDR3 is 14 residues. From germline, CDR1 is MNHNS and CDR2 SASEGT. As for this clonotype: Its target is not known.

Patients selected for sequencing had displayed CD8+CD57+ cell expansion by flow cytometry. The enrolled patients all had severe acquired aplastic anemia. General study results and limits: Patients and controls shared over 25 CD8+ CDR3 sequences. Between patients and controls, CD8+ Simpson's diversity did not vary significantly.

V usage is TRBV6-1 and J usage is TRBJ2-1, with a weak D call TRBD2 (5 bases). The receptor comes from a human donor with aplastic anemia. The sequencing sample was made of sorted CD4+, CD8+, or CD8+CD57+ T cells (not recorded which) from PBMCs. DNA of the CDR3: TGTGCCAGCAGACCCTCGACTACCTACAATGAGCAGTTCTTC. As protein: CASRPSTTYNEQFF.